This T cell receptor beta chain appears in the sequencing data of a study of blood T cell repertoires in COVID-19. V shed 3 bases and J shed 1 base, with 21 bases lying between them. The CDR3 covers 18 residues. Germline V lookup: CDR1 LNHDA, CDR2 SQIVND (reference sequence). Assay: immunoSEQ multiplex PCR; the TCRdb copy retains only in-frame clones and omits some. The data contain roughly 190,000 clones, more than 70% of them seen just once; the ten biggest clones take up about 4.4%. V usage is TRBV19 and J usage is TRBJ1-1; weak D call: TRBD1 (6 bases). The receptor comes from a human donor in a cohort sampled during active COVID-19. Sequencing was performed on peripheral blood. The DNA for the CDR3 is TGTGCCAGTAGTATCGCGGTCAGGGGAAAGCAGGAGAACACTGAAGCTTTCTTT. It specifies CASSIAVRGKQENTEAFF. Complete variable domain (other parts from reference TRBV19 and TRBJ1-1): DGGITQSPKYLFRKEGQNVTLSCEQNLNHDAMYWYRQDPGQGLRLIYYSQIVNDFQKGDIAEGYSVSREKKESFPLTVTSAQKNPTAFYLCASSIAVRGKQENTEAFFGQGTRLTVV.